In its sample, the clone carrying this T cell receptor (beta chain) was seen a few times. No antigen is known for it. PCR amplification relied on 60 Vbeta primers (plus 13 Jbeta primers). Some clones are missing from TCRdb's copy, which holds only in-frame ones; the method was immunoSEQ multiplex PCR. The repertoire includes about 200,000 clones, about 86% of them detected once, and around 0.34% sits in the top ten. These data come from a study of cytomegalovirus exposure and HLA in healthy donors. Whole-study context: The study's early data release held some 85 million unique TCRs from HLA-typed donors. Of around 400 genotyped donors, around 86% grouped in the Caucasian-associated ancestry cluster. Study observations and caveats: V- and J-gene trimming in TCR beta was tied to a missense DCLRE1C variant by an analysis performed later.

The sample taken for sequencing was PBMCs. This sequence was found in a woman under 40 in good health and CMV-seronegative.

CDR3: CASSLGTNTDTQYF. DNA for the CDR3: TGTGCCAGCAGCTTAGGGACTAACACAGATACGCAGTATTTT. J is TRBJ2-3 and V is TRBV11-2; D possibly corresponds to TRBD2 (6 bases). There are 14 residues in the CDR3. Trimming pared 1 base from V and 2 bases from J, leaving 7 bases between. CDR1 is SGHAT, CDR2 FQNNGV, per germline.